This T cell receptor (beta chain) stems from a study of blood T cell repertoires in COVID-19. Overall study: The United States, Italy and Spain provided the acute and convalescent COVID-19 samples. The analysed material was cDNA or gDNA that came from T cells, B-cell-depleted T cells, or PBMCs.

Original processing notes: The assay estimated nucleated cells by amplifying reference gene primers. Repertoires were generated with immunoSEQ multiplex PCR, while TCRdb's copy carries only in-frame clones and drops some. The V and J calls and the clone size are those of that table, but D and trimming were determined from the DNA. The data contain 90,000 to 100,000 clones, more than 65% of them singletons. The CDR3 spans 16 residues. The V end was cut by 5 bases, the J end by 1 base, with 16 bases between. Germline V CDR1 and CDR2: MDHEN, SYDVKM. This chain uses TRBV28 with TRBJ2-3; the D gene is possibly TRBD2 (5 bases). This TCR was recovered from a man aged 60 to 75 with acute or convalescent COVID-19. The sample was peripheral blood. The CDR3 region is CASSPLGVGGTDTQYF. The CDR3, as DNA: TGTGCCAGCAGTCCCCTCGGGGTTGGGGGCACAGATACGCAGTATTTT.